This T cell receptor (beta chain) is drawn from a study of cytomegalovirus exposure and HLA in healthy donors. Germline CDR1 reads MNHEY; CDR2 reads SVGAGI. With V trimmed by 6 bases and J by 2 bases, 8 bases remained unmatched. CDR3 size: 15 residues. The PCR made use of 60 Vbeta and 13 Jbeta primers. Some clones are missing from TCRdb's copy, which holds only in-frame ones; the method was immunoSEQ multiplex PCR. Of 150,000 to 200,000 clones listed, about four fifths are singletons. In this sample, this clone turned up once. This chain joins TRBV6-5 and TRBJ2-7; TRBD1 matches at 9 bases. This clonotype was obtained from a man between 18 and 29 years old in good health and CMV-seronegative. The sample was PBMCs. DNA of the CDR3: TGTGCCAGCAGGACCCGGGACAGGGCTACCTACGAGCAGTACTTC. Its translation is CASRTRDRATYEQYF.